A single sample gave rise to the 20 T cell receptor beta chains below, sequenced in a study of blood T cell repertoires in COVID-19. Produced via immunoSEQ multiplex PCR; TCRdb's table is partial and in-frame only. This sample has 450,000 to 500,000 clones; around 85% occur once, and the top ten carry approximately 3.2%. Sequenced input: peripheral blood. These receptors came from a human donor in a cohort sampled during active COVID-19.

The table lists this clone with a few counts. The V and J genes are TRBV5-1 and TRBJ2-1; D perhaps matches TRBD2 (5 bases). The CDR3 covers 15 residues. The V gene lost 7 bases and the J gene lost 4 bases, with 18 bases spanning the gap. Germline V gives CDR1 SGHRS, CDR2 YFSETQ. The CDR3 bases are TGCGCCAGCGCTCAACCCCGGGGAGAGTACAATGAGCAGTTCTTC. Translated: CASAQPRGEYNEQFF.

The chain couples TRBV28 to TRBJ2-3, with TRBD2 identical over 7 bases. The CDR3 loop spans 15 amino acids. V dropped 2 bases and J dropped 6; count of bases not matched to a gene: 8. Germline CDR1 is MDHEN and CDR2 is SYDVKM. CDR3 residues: CASSLPPAGPDTQYF. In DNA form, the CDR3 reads TGTGCCAGCAGTTTACCTCCAGCGGGACCGGATACGCAGTATTTT. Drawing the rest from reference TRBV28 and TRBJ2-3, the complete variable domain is DVKVTQSSRYLVKRTGEKVFLECVQDMDHENMFWYRQDPGLGLRLIYFSYDVKMKEKGDIPEGYSVSREKKERFSLILESASTNQTSMYLCASSLPPAGPDTQYFGPGTRLTVL.

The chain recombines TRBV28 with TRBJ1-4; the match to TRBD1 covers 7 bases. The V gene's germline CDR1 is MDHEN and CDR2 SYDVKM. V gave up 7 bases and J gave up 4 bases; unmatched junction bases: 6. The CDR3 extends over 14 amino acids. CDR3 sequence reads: CASIRGADNEKLFF. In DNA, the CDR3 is TGTGCCAGCATCAGGGGGGCAGATAATGAAAAACTGTTTTTT.

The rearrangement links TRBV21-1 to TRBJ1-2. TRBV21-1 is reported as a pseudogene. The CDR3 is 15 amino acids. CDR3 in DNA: TGTGCCAGCAGCAACCCGGGGAGGGTGGCCTATGGCTACACCTTC. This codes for CASSNPGRVAYGYTF.

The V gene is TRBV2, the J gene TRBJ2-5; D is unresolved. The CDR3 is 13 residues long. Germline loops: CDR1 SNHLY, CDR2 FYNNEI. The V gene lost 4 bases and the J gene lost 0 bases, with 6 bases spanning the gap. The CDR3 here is CASSGHHQETQYF. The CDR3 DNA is TGTGCCAGCAGTGGGCACCACCAAGAGACCCAGTACTTC.

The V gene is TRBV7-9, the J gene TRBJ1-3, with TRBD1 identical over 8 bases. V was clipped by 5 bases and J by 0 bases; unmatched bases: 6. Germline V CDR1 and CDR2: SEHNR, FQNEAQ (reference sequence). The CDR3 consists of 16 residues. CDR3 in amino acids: CASSPGRGPSGNTIYF. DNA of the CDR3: TGTGCCAGCAGCCCCGGCAGGGGGCCCTCTGGAAACACCATATATTTT. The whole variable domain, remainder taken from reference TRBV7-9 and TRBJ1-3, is DTGVSQNPRHKITKRGQNVTFRCDPISEHNRLYWYRQTLGQGPEFLTYFQNEAQLEKSRLLSDRFSAERPKGSFSTLEIQRTEQGDSAMYLCASSPGRGPSGNTIYFGEGSWLTVV.

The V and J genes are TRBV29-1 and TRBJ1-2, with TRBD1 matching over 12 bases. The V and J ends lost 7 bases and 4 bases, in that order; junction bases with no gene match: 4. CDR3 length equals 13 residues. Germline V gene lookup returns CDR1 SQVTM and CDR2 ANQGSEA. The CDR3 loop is CSAGDRGLYGYTF. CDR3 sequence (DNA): TGCAGCGCCGGGGACAGGGGGCTCTATGGCTACACCTTC.

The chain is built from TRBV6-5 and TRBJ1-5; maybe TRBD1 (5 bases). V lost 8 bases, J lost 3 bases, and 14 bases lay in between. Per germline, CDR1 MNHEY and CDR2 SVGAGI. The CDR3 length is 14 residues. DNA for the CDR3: TGTGCCAGCTCGCTCGGGGGGGTCAATCAGCCCCAGCATTTT. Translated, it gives CASSLGGVNQPQHF.

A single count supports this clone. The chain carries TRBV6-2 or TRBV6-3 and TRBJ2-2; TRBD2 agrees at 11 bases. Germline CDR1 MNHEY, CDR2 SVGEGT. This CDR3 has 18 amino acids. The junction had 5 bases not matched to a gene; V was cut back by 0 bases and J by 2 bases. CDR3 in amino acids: CASSYSTSGAVNTGELFF. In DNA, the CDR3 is TGTGCCAGCAGTTACTCGACTAGCGGGGCCGTCAACACCGGGGAGCTGTTTTTT.

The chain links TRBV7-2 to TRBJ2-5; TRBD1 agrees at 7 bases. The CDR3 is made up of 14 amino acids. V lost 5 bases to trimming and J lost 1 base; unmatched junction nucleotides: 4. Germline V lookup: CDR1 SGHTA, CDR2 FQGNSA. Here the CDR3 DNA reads TGTGCCAGCAGCCAGGGACAGATCCAAGAGACCCAGTACTTC. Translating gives CASSQGQIQETQYF.

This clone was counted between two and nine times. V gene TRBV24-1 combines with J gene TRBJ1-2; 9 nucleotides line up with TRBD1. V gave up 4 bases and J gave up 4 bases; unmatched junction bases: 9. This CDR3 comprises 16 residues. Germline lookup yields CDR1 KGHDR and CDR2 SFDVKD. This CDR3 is CATSDQMTGGPYGYTF. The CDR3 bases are TGTGCCACCAGTGACCAGATGACAGGGGGGCCCTATGGCTACACCTTC.

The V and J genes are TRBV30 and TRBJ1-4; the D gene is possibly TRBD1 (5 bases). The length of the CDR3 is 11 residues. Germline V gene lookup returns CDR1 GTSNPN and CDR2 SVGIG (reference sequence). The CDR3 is CAETRGEKLFF. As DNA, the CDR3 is TGTGCAGAAACAAGGGGTGAAAAACTGTTTTTT.

CDR3 DNA: TGTGCCAGCAGTTTGCGAAGTTTGACTGAAGCTTTCTTT. It codes for CASSLRSLTEAFF. The chain joins TRBV28 to TRBJ1-1; D remains ambiguous. Germline V gene data show CDR1 as MDHEN and CDR2 as SYDVKM. The CDR3 extends over 13 amino acids. V was cut by 3 bases and J by 5 bases, with 10 bases left in between.

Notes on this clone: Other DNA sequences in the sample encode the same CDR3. CDR3 sequence reads: CASSPSVNTEAFF. CDR3 DNA sequence: TGTGCCAGCAGCCCCTCTGTTAACACTGAAGCTTTCTTT. The chain couples TRBV7-3 to TRBJ1-1, with unresolved D. In germline, CDR1 is SGHTA, CDR2 FQGTGA. This CDR3 has 13 residues. Deletions cut 5 bases from V and 2 bases from J, with 9 bases between.

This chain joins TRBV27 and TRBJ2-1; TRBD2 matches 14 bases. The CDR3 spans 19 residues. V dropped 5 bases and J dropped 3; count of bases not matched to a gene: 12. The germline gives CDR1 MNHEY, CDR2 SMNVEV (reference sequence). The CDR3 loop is CASSTRPGLAGVGYNEQFF. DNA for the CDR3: TGTGCCAGCAGTACCCGACCGGGACTAGCGGGAGTAGGCTACAATGAGCAGTTCTTC.

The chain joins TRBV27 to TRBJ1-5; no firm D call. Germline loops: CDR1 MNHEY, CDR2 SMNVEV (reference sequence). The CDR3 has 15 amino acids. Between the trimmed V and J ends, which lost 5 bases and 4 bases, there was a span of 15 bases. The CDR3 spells CASSPVDFQNQPQHF. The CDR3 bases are TGTGCCAGCAGTCCGGTGGACTTTCAAAATCAGCCCCAGCATTTT.

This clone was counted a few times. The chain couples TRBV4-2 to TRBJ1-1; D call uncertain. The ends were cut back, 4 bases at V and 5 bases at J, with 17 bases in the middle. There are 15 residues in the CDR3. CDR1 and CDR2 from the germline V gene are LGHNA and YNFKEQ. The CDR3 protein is CASSPGSPVGTEAFF. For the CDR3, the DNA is TGTGCCAGCAGCCCGGGGAGCCCGGTGGGGACTGAAGCTTTCTTT.

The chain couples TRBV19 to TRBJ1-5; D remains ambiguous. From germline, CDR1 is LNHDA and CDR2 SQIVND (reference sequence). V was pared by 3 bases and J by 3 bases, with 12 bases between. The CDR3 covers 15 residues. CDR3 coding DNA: TGTGCCAGTAGTATTGTACAGACAAACAATCAGCCCCAGCATTTT. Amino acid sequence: CASSIVQTNNQPQHF.

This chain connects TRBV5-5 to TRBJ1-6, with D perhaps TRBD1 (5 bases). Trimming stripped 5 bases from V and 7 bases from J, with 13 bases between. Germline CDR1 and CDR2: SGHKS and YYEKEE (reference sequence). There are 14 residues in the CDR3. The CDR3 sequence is CASSQLGGNSPLHF. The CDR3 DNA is TGTGCCAGCAGTCAATTGGGGGGGAATTCACCCCTCCACTTT.

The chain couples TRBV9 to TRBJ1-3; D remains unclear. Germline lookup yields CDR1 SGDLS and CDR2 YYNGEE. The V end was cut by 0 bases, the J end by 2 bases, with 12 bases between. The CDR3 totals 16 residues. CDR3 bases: TGTGCCAGCAGCGTAGCTGGCACGGGTGCTGGAAACACCATATATTTT. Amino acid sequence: CASSVAGTGAGNTIYF. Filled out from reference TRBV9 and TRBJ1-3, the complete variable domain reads DSGVTQTPKHLITATGQRVTLRCSPRSGDLSVYWYQQSLDQGLQFLIQYYNGEERAKGNILERFSAQQFPDLHSELNLSSLELGDSALYFCASSVAGTGAGNTIYFGEGSWLTVV.